This record concerns one TCR beta chain sequence. This sample is part of a study of blood T cell repertoires in COVID-19. The wider study: Whether acute or convalescent, the COVID-19 samples came from the United States, Italy and Spain.

Produced via immunoSEQ multiplex PCR; TCRdb's table is partial and in-frame only. The table records 45,000 to 55,000 clones, over 85% of them present only once. Germline assignment: CDR1 SNHLY and CDR2 FYNNEI. Unmatched junction bases numbered 4, after V lost 1 base and J lost 6 bases. This CDR3 has 15 amino acids. The source material was peripheral blood. V and J are TRBV2 and TRBJ2-7; TRBD1 aligns across 12 bases. This TCR was recovered from a woman older than 75 with acute or convalescent COVID-19. CDR3 amino acids: CASSEGGTGGFEQYV. CDR3 DNA: TGTGCCAGCAGTGAAGGGGGGACAGGGGGCTTCGAGCAGTACGTC.